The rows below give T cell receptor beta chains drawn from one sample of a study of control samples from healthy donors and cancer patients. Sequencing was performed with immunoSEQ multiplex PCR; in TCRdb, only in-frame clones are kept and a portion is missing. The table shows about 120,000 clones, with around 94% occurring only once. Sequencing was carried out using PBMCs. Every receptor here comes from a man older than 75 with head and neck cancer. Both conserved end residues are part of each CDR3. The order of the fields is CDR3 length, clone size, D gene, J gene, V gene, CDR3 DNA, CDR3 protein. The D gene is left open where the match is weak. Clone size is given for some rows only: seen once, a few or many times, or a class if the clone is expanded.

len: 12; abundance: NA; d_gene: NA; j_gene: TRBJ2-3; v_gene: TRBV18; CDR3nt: TGTGCCAGCTCGGAGATAAGAGATACGCAGTATTTT; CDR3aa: CASSEIRDTQYF
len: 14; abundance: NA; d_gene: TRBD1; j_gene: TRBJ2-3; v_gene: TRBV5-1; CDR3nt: TGCGCCAGCAAACAGGGGGCTGGCACAGATACGCAGTATTTT; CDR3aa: CASKQGAGTDTQYF
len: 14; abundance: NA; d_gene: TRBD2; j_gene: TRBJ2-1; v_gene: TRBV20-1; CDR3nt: TGCAGTGCTAGTACGGTAGCGGGATACAATGAGCAGTTCTTC; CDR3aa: CSASTVAGYNEQFF
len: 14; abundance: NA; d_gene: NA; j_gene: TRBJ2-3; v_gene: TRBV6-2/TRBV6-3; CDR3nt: TGTGCCAGCAGTTACCTAGCGAACACAGATACGCAGTATTTT; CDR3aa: CASSYLANTDTQYF
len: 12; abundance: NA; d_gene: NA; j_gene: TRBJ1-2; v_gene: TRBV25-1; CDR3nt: TGTGCCAGCAGTTTGGTTGGCTATGGCTACACCTTC; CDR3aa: CASSLVGYGYTF
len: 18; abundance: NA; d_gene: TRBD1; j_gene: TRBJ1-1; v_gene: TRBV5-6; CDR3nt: TGTGCCAGCAGCTTGGACAGGGGGCTTTCTATTATGAACACTGAAGCTTTCTTT; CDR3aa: CASSLDRGLSIMNTEAFF
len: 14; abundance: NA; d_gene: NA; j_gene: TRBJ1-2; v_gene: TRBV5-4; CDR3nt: TGTGCCAGCAGCTTGTTGGGTTGGGGCTATGGCTACACCTTC; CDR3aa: CASSLLGWGYGYTF
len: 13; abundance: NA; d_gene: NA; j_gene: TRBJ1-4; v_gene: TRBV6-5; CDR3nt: TGTGCCAGCAGTTACTCCGGAGGGGAAAAACTGTTTTTT; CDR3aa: CASSYSGGEKLFF
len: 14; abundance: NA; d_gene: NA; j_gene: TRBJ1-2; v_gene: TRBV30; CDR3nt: TGTGCCTGGAGAGCCTTAGGGGGATCTCAGGGCTACACCTTC; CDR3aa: CAWRALGGSQGYTF
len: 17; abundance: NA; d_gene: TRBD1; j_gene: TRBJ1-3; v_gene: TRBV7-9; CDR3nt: TGTGCCAGCAGCTTATTGACAGGGATTAACTCTGGAAACACCATATATTTT; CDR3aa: CASSLLTGINSGNTIYF
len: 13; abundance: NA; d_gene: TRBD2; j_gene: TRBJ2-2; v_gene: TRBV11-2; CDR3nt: TGTGCCAGCACCCCAGCGGGGTGGGGGGAGCTGTTTTTT; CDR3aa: CASTPAGWGELFF
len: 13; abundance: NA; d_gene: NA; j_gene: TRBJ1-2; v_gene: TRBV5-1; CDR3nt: TGCGCCAGCAGCCAGACAGGTCCTTATGGCTACACCTTC; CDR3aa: CASSQTGPYGYTF
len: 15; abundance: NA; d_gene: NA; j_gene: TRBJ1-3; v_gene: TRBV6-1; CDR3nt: TGTGCCAGCAGTGAAGCGGGGACCTCTGGAAACACCATATATTTT; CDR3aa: CASSEAGTSGNTIYF
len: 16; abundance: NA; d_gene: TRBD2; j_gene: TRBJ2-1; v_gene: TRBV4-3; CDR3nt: TGCGCCAGCAGCCAAGAGGGAACTAGCGGGATCAATGAGCAGTTCTTC; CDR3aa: CASSQEGTSGINEQFF
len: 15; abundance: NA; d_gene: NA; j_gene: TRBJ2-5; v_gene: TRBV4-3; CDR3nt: TGCGCCAGCAGCCAAGAGGGCCCCGGAGGAAAGACCCAGTACTTC; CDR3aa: CASSQEGPGGKTQYF
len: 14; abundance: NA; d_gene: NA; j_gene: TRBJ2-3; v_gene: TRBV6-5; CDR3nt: TGTGCCAGCAGGAGGACTACGCTCGAGGATACGCAGTATTTT; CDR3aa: CASRRTTLEDTQYF
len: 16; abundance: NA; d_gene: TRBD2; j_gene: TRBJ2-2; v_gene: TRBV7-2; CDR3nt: TGTGCCAGCAGCCCCCTAGCGGGGAAGAACACCGGGGAGCTGTTTTTT; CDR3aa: CASSPLAGKNTGELFF
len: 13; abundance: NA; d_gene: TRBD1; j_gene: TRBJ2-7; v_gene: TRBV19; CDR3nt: TGTGCCAGTAGTAGCGGTAACAGGGGCGAGCAGTACTTC; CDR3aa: CASSSGNRGEQYF
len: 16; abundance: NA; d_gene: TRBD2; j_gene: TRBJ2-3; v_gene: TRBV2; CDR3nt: TGTGCCAGCAGTGAAGCCAGCGGGGGGGCCAAAGATACGCAGTATTTT; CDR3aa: CASSEASGGAKDTQYF
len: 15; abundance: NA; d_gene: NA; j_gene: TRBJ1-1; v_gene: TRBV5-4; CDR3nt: TGTGCCAGCAGCTTCAAGGGACCGACGAACACTGAAGCTTTCTTT; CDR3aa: CASSFKGPTNTEAFF
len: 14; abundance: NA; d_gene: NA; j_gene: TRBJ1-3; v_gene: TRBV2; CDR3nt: TGTGCCAGCAGTTCACAGGGCTCTGGAAACACCATATATTTT; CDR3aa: CASSSQGSGNTIYF
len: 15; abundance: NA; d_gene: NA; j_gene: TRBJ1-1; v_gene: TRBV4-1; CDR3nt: TGCGCCAGCAGCCAAGAAAGGGGATTGGGCACTGAAGCTTTCTTT; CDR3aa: CASSQERGLGTEAFF
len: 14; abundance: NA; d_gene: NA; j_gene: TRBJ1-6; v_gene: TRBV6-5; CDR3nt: TGTGCCAGTCGGACATCCCCTGGAGATTCACCCCTCCACTTT; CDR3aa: CASRTSPGDSPLHF
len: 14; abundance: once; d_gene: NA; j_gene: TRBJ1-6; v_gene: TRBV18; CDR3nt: TGTGCCAGTAATGGGGGACACAATAATTCACCCCTCCACTTT; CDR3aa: CASNGGHNNSPLHF
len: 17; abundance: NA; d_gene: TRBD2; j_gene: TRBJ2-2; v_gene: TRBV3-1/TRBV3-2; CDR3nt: TGTGCCAGCAGCCAGCTAGCGGGGGGGCTGGTCACCGGGGAGCTGTTTTTT; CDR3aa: CASSQLAGGLVTGELFF
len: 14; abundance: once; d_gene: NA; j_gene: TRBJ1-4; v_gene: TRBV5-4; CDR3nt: TGTGCCAGCAGCTTGACAGGGAGGAATGAAAAACTGTTTTTT; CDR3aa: CASSLTGRNEKLFF
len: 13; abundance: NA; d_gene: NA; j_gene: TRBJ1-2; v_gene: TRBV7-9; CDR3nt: TGTGCCAGCAGCCTAACTTGGGATTATGGCTACACCTTC; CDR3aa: CASSLTWDYGYTF
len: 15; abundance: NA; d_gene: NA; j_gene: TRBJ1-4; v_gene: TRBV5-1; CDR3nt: TGCGCCAGCAGCAGGGACGGTCCAACTAATGAAAAACTGTTTTTT; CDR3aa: CASSRDGPTNEKLFF
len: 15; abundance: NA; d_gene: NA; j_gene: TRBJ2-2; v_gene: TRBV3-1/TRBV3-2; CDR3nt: TGTGCCAGCAGCCAAGTCGCTGGAGGGCCCGGGGAGCTGTTTTTT; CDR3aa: CASSQVAGGPGELFF
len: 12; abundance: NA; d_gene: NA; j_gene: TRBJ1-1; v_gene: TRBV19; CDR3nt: TGTGCCAGTAGTTATGGGATCACTGAAGCTTTCTTT; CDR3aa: CASSYGITEAFF
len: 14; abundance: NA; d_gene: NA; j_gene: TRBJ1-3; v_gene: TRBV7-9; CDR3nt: TGTGCCAGCAGCATTCGGGAACGCGGAGACACCATATATTTT; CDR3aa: CASSIRERGDTIYF
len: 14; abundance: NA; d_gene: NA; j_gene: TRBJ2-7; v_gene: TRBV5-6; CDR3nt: TGTGCCAGCAGCTTCAGGGGTAGGACCTACGAGCAGTACTTC; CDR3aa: CASSFRGRTYEQYF
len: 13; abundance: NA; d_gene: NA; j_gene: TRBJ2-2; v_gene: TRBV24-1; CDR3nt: TGTGCCACCAGTGTAGGTCCCACCGGGGAGCTGTTTTTT; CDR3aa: CATSVGPTGELFF
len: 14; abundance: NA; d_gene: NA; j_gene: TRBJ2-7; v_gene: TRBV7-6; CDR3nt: TGTGCCAGCAGCTTAGCAGGTAACTCCTACGAGCAGTACTTC; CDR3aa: CASSLAGNSYEQYF
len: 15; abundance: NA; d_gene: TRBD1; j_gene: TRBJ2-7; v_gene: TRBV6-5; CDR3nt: TGTGCCAGCAGGATCCGGGACAGGACCGACTACGAGCAGTACTTC; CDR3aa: CASRIRDRTDYEQYF
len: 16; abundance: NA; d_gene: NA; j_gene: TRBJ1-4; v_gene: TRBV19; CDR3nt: TGTGCCAGTAGTTCCCCCCCGGGACGCTGGAATGAAAAACTGTTTTTT; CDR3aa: CASSSPPGRWNEKLFF
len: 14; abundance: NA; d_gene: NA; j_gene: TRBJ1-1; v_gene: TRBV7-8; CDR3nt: TGTGCCAGCAGCTTAGTATCCATGAACACTGAAGCTTTCTTT; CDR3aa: CASSLVSMNTEAFF
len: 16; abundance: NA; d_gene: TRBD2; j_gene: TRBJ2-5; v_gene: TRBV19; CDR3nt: TGTGCCAGTAGTCTAGCGGGGGGTGGTCCACTCCAGACCCAGTACTTC; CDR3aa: CASSLAGGGPLQTQYF
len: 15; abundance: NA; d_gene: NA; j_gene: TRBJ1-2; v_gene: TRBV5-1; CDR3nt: TGCGCCAGCAGCCCAGGAGGGGGGTGGTCGGATGGCTACACCTTC; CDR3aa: CASSPGGGWSDGYTF
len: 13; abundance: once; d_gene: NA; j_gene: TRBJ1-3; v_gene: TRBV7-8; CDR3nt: TGTGCCAGCGGCAACAGGGTTAGAAACACCATATATTTT; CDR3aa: CASGNRVRNTIYF
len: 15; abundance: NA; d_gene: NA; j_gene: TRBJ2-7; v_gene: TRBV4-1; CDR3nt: TGCGCCAGCAGCCAAGTGACAGGCATGACCTACGAGCAGTACTTC; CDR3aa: CASSQVTGMTYEQYF
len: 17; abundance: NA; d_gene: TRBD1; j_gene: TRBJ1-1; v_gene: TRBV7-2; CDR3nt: TGTGCCAGCAGCTTAGCGCCCTTGGGACAGGGGACCACTGAAGCTTTCTTT; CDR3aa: CASSLAPLGQGTTEAFF
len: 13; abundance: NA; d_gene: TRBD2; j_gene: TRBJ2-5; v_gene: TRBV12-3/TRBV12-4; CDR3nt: TGTGCCAGCAGTTTCGGGGGGGAAGAGACCCAGTACTTC; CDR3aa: CASSFGGEETQYF
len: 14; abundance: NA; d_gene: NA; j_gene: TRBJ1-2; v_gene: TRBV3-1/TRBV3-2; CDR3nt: TGTGCCAGCAGCCAAGTTGATCGGGGTTTGGGCTACACCTTC; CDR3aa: CASSQVDRGLGYTF
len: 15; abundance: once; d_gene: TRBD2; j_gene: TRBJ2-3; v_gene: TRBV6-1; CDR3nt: TGTGCCAGCACCCTCAGCGGGGTCCCTACAGATACGCAGTATTTT; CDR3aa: CASTLSGVPTDTQYF
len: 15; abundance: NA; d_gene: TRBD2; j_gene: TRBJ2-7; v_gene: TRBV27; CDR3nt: TGTGCCAGCAGTCCAAGACTAGCGGGGTTCTACGAGCAGTACTTC; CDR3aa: CASSPRLAGFYEQYF
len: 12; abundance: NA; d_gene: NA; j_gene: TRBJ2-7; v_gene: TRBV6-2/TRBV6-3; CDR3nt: TGTGCCAGCAGCCCCCTAGTTTACGAGCAGTACTTC; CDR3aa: CASSPLVYEQYF